In its sample, the clone carrying this T cell receptor (beta chain) was seen a few times. Antigen: not known. The data belong to a study of cytomegalovirus exposure and HLA in healthy donors. Study-wide points: In a later analysis, at a false discovery rate of 0.05, 16,951 TCR beta sequences matched HLA alleles. Reports credit the classifier with highly specific, highly sensitive diagnosis of cytomegalovirus status.

A multiplex PCR was run with 60 Vbeta primers and 13 Jbeta primers. Method: immunoSEQ multiplex PCR; TCRdb's copy keeps in-frame clones and lacks some. The profile covers about 82,000 clones, with around 77% appearing a single time and 3% to 3.5% taken by the ten largest. This CDR3 is 14 amino acids long. After removal of 5 bases from V and 9 bases from J, the junction contained 9 bases not matched to a gene. Germline CDR1 reads SGHTA; CDR2 reads FQGNSA. The sequenced sample consisted of PBMCs. The sequence derives from a man aged 45-65 years in good health and CMV-seronegative. The J gene is TRBJ2-1, the V gene TRBV7-2, with 8 bases identical to TRBD2. CDR3 region: CASSPGGAGGEQFF. In DNA, the CDR3 is TGTGCCAGCAGCCCGGGCGGGGCGGGAGGTGAGCAGTTCTTC.